This T cell receptor beta chain was observed in a study of blood T cell repertoires in COVID-19. Background on the study: Collection of acute and convalescent COVID-19 samples took place in the United States, Italy and Spain. The analysed material was cDNA or gDNA that came from T cells, B-cell-depleted T cells, or PBMCs.

Cohorts were based on clinical histories the participants reported. Method: immunoSEQ multiplex PCR; TCRdb's copy keeps in-frame clones and lacks some. The table has 250,000 or so clones, roughly 88% seen once; the top ten hold roughly 3%. Between the trimmed V and J ends, which lost 10 bases and 1 base, there was a span of 13 bases. CDR3 length: 14 residues. CDR1 and CDR2 from the germline V gene are ENHRY and SYGVKD. Input material: PBMCs or T cells enriched from blood (not recorded which). The chain recombines TRBV10-3 with TRBJ2-2; D perhaps matches TRBD1 (6 bases). This sequence originates from a woman aged 40 to 49 who had been exposed to COVID-19. CDR3 sequence reads: CATRTAENTGELFF. The CDR3 DNA is TGTGCCACCAGGACAGCTGAGAACACCGGGGAGCTGTTTTTT.